These T cell receptor beta chains were read from a single sample in a study of blood T cell repertoires in COVID-19. Libraries were prepared by immunoSEQ multiplex PCR; TCRdb keeps only in-frame clonotypes and omits some of them. Of approximately 400,000 clones listed, approximately 91% were seen once; the top ten hold 0.7% to 0.95%. The sample was PBMCs or T cells enriched from blood (not recorded which). The receptors come from a woman aged 40-49 years who had been exposed to COVID-19. The CDR3 runs from the conserved cysteine through the conserved F or W. A D gene is named only where the DNA matches it firmly.

cdr3_length d_call v_call cdr3_aa
13 - TRBV12-3/TRBV12-4 CASSLQGQYGYTF
16 - TRBV27 CASSLSPRQDSTEAFF
14 TRBD1 TRBV7-2 CASSSRQGHYGYTF
18 - TRBV5-5 CASSRESHHRDRDTEAFF
15 - TRBV14 CASSPQLGPNEKLFF
15 TRBD2 TRBV30 CAWSPKGGRMAEQFF
11 - TRBV20-1 CSASNTDTQYF
14 - TRBV6-5 CASRISQVSTEAFF
15 - TRBV7-2 CASSQGVSNYNEQFF
13 - TRBV18 CASSPPGGEKLFF
16 TRBD1 TRBV2 CASSREDRVSWEKLFF
13 - TRBV18 CASSPGQTYEQYF
17 TRBD1 TRBV24-1 CATSDTLTGPGISGYTF
13 - TRBV7-2 CASSKMRRDEQFF
12 - TRBV12-3/TRBV12-4 CASTLGAKSTFF
17 - TRBV7-2 CASSSRGGGISNQPQHF